The rows below give T cell receptor beta chains drawn from one sample of a study of STAT5B mutations in CD4+ large granular lymphocyte leukemia. Sequencing was performed with immunoSEQ multiplex PCR; in TCRdb, only in-frame clones are kept and a portion is missing. The data show 32,000 or so clones, with nearly 90% seen just once and around 3.5% held by the top ten. Source material: CD4+ T cells from blood buffy coats. The receptors were sampled from a human donor in good health. Both conserved end residues are part of each CDR3. D genes are given only for firm matches. Only some rows state a clone size, as once, few, many or a class for expanded clones.

clone size	V gene	J gene	D gene	CDR3 DNA	CDR3 protein
.	TRBV6-6	TRBJ2-1	TRBD1	TGTGCCAGCAGTTTTCCTGACAGGGCAGGTGAGCAGTTCTTC	CASSFPDRAGEQFF
.	TRBV6-1	TRBJ1-3	TRBD1	TGTGCCAGTGACAGGGTGGATGGAAACACCATATATTTT	CASDRVDGNTIYF
.	TRBV10-3	TRBJ2-7	TRBD1	TGTGCCATCAAAAGGGGGGACAGGGGCTACGAGCAGTACTTC	CAIKRGDRGYEQYF
.	TRBV18	TRBJ2-6	.	TGTGCCAGCTCTCCCCAGGGGGCCAACGTCCTGACTTTC	CASSPQGANVLTF
once	TRBV9	TRBJ2-1	TRBD2	TGTGCCAGCAACCTAGCGGGCATTTACAATGAGCAGTTCTTC	CASNLAGIYNEQFF
.	TRBV27	TRBJ2-7	TRBD1	TGTGCCAGCAGATACCAGGGGGTGGCGGGCGAGCAGTACTTC	CASRYQGVAGEQYF
.	TRBV5-6	TRBJ2-3	.	TGTGCCAGCAGCTTGGGGGGGCACAAAGGTCCAGATACGCAGTATTTT	CASSLGGHKGPDTQYF
.	TRBV4-1	TRBJ2-1	.	TGCGCCAGCAGCCCCCAGGGACCCAATGAGCAGTTCTTC	CASSPQGPNEQFF
.	TRBV4-3	TRBJ2-3	TRBD2	TGCGCCAGCAGCCGGGAGACTAGCGGGCCCACAGATACGCAGTATTTT	CASSRETSGPTDTQYF
.	TRBV7-6	TRBJ1-4	.	TGTGCCAGCAGCTTAGAGGCAAACAGGCCAGATGAAAAACTGTTTTTT	CASSLEANRPDEKLFF
.	TRBV6-5	TRBJ1-4	.	TGTGCCAGCAGTTCCTCGGGAGGGACTGAAAAACTGTTTTTT	CASSSSGGTEKLFF
.	TRBV28	TRBJ2-1	TRBD2	TGTGCCAGCAGCAAGACTAGCGGGAATTACAATGAGCAGTTCTTC	CASSKTSGNYNEQFF
.	TRBV29-1	TRBJ2-1	.	TGCAGCGTTGAATCCGGCCATGAGCAGTTCTTC	CSVESGHEQFF
.	TRBV28	TRBJ2-7	.	TGTGCCAGCAGTGGGCCGGGAAGCTTATACGAGCAGTACTTC	CASSGPGSLYEQYF
.	TRBV5-5	TRBJ1-5	.	TGTGCCAGCAGCTTGGCGCAGGGGAGCAATCAGCCCCAGCATTTT	CASSLAQGSNQPQHF
.	TRBV7-2	TRBJ2-5	.	TGTGCCAGCAGCTGGAGAGGGGGAGTCCAAGAGACCCAGTACTTC	CASSWRGGVQETQYF
.	TRBV7-3	TRBJ2-2	.	TGTGCCAGCAGCTCTCAGGGGACCACCGGGGAGCTGTTTTTT	CASSSQGTTGELFF
.	TRBV5-4	TRBJ2-2	TRBD1	TGTGCCAGCAGCTCAGGACAGGGTTACACCGGGGAGCTGTTTTTT	CASSSGQGYTGELFF
.	TRBV5-4	TRBJ1-6	.	TGTGCCAGCAGCTCACAGGAAAATTCACCCCTCCACTTT	CASSSQENSPLHF
.	TRBV6-6	TRBJ2-1	TRBD2	TGTGCCAGCAGTAGAGGACTAGCGGGAGGCCTTGAGCAGTTCTTC	CASSRGLAGGLEQFF
.	TRBV5-4	TRBJ2-7	.	TGTGCCAGCAGCTCTGGTGGCGGGAAGGCCTACGAGCAGTACTTC	CASSSGGGKAYEQYF
few	TRBV7-9	TRBJ1-5	TRBD1	TGTGCCAGCAGCCCGGACAGGGGGTATCAGCCCCAGCATTTT	CASSPDRGYQPQHF
.	TRBV7-9	TRBJ2-2	.	TGTGCCAGCAGCTTAGTACGGGGAGCGAACACCGGGGAGCTGTTTTTT	CASSLVRGANTGELFF
.	TRBV5-8	TRBJ2-5	TRBD2	TGTGCCAGCAGCGCGGGACTAGCGGGTAAAGAGACCCAGTACTTC	CASSAGLAGKETQYF
.	TRBV19	TRBJ2-6	.	TGTGCCAGTAGGGTGATGTCTGGGGCCAACGTCCTGACTTTC	CASRVMSGANVLTF
few	TRBV7-9	TRBJ1-2	TRBD1	TGTGCCAGCCAGCGGATGGACAGGGCTTATGGCTACACCTTC	CASQRMDRAYGYTF
.	TRBV5-6	TRBJ2-3	TRBD1	TGTGCCAGCAGCTTAGCGGGACAGGGGGCTGTTTTGACAGATACGCAGTATTTT	CASSLAGQGAVLTDTQYF
.	TRBV7-9	TRBJ2-1	.	TGTGCCAGCAGCTTAGCTACCCTGAATGAGCAGTTCTTC	CASSLATLNEQFF
.	TRBV6-6	TRBJ1-5	.	TGTGCCAGCAGTTCCATTACCCGAGATCAGCCCCAGCATTTT	CASSSITRDQPQHF